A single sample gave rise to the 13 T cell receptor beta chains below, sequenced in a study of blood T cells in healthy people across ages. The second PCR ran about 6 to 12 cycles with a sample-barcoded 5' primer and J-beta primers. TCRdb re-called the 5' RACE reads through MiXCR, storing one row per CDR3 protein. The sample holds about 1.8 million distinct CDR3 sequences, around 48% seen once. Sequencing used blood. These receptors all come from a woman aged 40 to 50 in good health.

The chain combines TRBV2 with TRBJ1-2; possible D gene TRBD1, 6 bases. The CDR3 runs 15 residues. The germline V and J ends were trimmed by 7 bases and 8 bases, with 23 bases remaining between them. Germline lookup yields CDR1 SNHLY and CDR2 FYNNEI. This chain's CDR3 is CASIPGTSLSGGYTF. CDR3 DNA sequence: TGTGCCAGCATCCCGGGGACATCCCTTTCGGGCGGCTACACCTTC.

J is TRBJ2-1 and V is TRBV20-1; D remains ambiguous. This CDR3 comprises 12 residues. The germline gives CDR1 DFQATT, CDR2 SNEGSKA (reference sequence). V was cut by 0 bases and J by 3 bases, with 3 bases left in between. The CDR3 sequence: CSARDDYNEQFF. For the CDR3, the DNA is TGCAGTGCTAGAGATGACTACAATGAGCAGTTCTTC.

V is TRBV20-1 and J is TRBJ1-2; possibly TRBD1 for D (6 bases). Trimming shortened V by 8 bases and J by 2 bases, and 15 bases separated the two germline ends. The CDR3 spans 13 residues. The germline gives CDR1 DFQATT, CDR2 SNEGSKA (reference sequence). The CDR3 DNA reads TGCAGTACCACGCAGGGGTTCAACTATGGCTACACCTTC. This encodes CSTTQGFNYGYTF.

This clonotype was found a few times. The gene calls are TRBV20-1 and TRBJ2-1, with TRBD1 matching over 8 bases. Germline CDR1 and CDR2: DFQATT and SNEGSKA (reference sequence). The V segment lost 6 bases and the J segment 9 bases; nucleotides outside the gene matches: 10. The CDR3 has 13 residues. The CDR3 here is CSAAQGALGEQFF. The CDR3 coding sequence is TGCAGTGCCGCTCAGGGGGCGCTCGGTGAGCAGTTCTTC.

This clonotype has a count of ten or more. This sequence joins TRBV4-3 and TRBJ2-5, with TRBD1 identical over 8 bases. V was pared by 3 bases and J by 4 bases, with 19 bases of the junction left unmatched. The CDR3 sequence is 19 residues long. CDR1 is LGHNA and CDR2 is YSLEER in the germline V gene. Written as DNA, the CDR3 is TGCGCCAGCAGCCACTCCTCCTCTCGGCAGGGGGCACCGTCAGAGACCCAGTACTTC. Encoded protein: CASSHSSSRQGAPSETQYF.

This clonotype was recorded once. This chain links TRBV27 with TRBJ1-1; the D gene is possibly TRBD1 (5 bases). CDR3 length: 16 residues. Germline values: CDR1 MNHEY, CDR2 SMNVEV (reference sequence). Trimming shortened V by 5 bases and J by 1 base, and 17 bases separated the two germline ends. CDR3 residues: CASSRSTGGRNTEAFF. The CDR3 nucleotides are TGTGCCAGCAGTCGAAGCACCGGGGGGAGGAACACTGAAGCTTTCTTT.

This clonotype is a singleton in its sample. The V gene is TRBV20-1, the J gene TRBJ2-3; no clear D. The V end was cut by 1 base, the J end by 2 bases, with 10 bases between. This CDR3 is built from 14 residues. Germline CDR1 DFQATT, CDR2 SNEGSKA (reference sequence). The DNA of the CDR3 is TGCAGTGCTAGAGTGATGCTTAACACAGATACGCAGTATTTT. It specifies CSARVMLNTDTQYF.

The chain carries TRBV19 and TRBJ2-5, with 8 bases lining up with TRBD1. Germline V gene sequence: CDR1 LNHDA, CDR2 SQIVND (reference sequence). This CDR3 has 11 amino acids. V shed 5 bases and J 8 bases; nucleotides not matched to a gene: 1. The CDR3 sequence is CASSGQGTQYF. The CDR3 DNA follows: TGTGCCAGTAGTGGACAGGGTACCCAGTACTTC.

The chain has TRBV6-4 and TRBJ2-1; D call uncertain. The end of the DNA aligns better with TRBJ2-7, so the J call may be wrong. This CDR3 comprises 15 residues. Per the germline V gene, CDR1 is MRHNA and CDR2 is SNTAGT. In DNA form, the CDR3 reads TGTGCCAGCAGTGATTCGAATAGGCCCTACAATGAGCAGTACTTC. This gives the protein CASSDSNRPYNEQYF.

Here the CDR3 reads CASSFRQTSYGYTF. As DNA, the CDR3 is TGTGCCAGCAGCTTTCGACAGACTTCCTATGGCTACACCTTC. The rearrangement links TRBV7-2 to TRBJ1-2; tentative D call: TRBD1 (5 bases). Trimming shortened V by 3 bases and J by 4 bases, and 12 bases separated the two germline ends. Germline V gene sequence: CDR1 SGHTA, CDR2 FQGNSA. This CDR3 is built from 14 residues.

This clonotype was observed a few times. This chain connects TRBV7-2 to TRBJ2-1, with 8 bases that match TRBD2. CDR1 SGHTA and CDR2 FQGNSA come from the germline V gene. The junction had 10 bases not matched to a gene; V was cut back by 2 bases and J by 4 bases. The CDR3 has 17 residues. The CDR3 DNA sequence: TGTGCCAGCAGCTTAAGCGGGGGCCCAGGTCGGTACAATGAGCAGTTCTTC. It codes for CASSLSGGPGRYNEQFF.

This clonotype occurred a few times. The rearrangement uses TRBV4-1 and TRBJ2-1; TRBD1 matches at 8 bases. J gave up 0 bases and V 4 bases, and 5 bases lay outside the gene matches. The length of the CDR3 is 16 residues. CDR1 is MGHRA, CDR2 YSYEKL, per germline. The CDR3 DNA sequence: TGCGCCAGCAGCCCCGGGACAGGAAACTCCTACAATGAGCAGTTCTTC. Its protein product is CASSPGTGNSYNEQFF.

The CDR3: CASSKGGQSYGYTF. The CDR3 region has the DNA TGTGCCAGCAGTAAGGGGGGACAGAGCTATGGCTACACCTTC. V and J are TRBV6-5 and TRBJ1-2, with TRBD1 identical over 7 bases. The CDR3 runs to 14 residues. V lost 5 bases and J lost 4; bases outside the gene matches: 7. CDR1 and CDR2 (germline): MNHEY, SVGAGI.